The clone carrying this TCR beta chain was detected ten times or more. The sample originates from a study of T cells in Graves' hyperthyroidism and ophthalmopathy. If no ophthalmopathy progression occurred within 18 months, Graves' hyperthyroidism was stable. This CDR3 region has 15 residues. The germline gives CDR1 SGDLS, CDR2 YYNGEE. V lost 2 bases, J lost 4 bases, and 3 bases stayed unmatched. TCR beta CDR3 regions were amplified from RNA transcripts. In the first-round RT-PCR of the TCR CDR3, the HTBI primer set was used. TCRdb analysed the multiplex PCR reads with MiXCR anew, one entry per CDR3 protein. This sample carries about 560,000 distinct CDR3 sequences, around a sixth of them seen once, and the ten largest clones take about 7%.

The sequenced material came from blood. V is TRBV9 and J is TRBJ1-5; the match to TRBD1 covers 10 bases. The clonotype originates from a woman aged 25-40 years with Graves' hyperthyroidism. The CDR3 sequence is CASSVGTGENQPQHF. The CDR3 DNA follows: TGTGCCAGCAGCGTGGGGACAGGGGAAAATCAGCCCCAGCATTTT. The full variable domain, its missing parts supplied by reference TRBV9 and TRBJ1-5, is DSGVTQTPKHLITATGQRVTLRCSPRSGDLSVYWYQQSLDQGLQFLIQYYNGEERAKGNILERFSAQQFPDLHSELNLSSLELGDSALYFCASSVGTGENQPQHFGDGTRLSIL.